The clone carrying this T cell receptor (beta chain) was seen many times. Its cognate antigen is unknown. Germline V gene data show CDR1 as LGHNA and CDR2 as YSLEER. Trimming removed 0 bases from V and 0 bases from J, with 10 bases in between. The CDR3 has 16 amino acids. The data were obtained in a study of glioma-infiltrating T cells. Study-wide points: Only very few CDR3 sequences appeared in both tissue and blood. Above-expected tissue-blood divergence occurred in all gliomas, most in low-grade ones.

The iRepertoire nested amplicon-rescue multiplex PCR amplified TCR alpha and beta CDR3s from RNA. For one-step reverse transcription and amplification, 100-400 ng of tissue mRNA or PBMC total RNA was used. One entry per CDR3 protein results from TCRdb running MiXCR on the multiplex PCR reads. The sample has approximately 190,000 distinct CDR3 sequences, more than 30% seen once. This chain links TRBV4-3 with TRBJ2-3; no firm D call. The receptor comes from a human donor with low-grade glioma or glioblastoma, undergoing nonglioma brain surgery, or in good health (not recorded which). The sequencing sample was made of glioma tissue, nonneoplastic brain tissue, or PBMCs (not recorded which). This CDR3 is CASSQDPVVSTDTQYF. The CDR3 bases are TGCGCCAGCAGCCAAGATCCAGTCGTTAGCACAGATACGCAGTATTTT.